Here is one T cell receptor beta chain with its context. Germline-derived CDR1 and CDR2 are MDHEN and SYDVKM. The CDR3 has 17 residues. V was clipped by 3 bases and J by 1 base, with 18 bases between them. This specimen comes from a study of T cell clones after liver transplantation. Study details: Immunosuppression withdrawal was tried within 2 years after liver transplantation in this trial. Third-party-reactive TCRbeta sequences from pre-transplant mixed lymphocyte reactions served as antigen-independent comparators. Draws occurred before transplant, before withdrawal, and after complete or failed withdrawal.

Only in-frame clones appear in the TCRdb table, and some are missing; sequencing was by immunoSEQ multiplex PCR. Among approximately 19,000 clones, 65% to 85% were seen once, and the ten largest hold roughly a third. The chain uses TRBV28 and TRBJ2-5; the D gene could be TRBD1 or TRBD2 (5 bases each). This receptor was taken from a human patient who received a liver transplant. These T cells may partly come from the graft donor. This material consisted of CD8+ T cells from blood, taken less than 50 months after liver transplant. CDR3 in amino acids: CASSFEGTLVGQETQYF. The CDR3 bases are TGTGCCAGCAGTTTTGAGGGGACCCTGGTAGGCCAAGAGACCCAGTACTTC. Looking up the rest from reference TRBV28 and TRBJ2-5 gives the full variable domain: DVKVTQSSRYLVKRTGEKVFLECVQDMDHENMFWYRQDPGLGLRLIYFSYDVKMKEKGDIPEGYSVSREKKERFSLILESASTNQTSMYLCASSFEGTLVGQETQYFGPGTRLLVL.